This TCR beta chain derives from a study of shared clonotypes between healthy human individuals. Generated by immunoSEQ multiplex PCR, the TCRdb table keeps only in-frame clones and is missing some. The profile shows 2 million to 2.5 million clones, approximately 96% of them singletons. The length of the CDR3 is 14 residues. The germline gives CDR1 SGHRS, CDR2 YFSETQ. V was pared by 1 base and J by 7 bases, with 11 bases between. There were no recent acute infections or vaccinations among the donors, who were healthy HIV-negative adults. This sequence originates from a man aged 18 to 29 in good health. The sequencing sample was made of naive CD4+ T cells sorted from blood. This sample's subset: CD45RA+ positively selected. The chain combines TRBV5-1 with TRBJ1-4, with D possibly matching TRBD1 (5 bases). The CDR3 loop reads CASSLLGVREKLFF. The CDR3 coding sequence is TGCGCCAGCAGCTTGTTGGGGGTCCGTGAAAAACTGTTTTTT.